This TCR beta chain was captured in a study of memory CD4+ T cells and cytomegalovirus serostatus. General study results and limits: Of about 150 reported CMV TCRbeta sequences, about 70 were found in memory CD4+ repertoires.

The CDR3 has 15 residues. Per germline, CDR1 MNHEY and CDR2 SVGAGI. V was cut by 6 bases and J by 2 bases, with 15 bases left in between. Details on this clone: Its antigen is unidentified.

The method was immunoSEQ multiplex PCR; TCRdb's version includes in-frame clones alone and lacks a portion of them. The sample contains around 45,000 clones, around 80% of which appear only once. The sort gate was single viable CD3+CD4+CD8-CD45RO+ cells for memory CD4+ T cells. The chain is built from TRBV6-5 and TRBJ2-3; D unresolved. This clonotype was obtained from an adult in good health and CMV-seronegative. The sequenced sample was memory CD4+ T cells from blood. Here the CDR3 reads CASSTRNRATDTQYF. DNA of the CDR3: TGTGCCAGCAGCACCCGAAACCGGGCCACAGATACGCAGTATTTT.